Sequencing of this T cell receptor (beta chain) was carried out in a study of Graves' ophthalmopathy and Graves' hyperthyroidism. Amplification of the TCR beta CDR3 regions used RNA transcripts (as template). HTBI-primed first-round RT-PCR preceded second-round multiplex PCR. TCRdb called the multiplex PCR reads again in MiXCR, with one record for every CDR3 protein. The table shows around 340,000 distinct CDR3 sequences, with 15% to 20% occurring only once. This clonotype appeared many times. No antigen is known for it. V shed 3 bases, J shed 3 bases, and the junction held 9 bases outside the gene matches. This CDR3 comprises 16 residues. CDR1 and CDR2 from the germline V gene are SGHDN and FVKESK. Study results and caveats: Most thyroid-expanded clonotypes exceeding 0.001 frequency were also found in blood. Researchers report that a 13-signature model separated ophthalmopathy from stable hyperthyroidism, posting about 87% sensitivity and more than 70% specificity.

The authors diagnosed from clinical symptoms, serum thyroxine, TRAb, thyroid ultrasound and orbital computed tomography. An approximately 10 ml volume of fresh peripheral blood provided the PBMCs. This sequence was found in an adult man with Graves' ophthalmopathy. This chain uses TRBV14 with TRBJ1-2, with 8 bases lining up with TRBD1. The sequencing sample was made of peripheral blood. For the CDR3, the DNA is TGTGCCAGCAGCCATTTCCAGGGGGCGAGGGACTATGGCTACACCTTC. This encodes CASSHFQGARDYGYTF. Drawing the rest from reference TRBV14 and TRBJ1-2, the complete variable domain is EAGVTQFPSHSVIEKGQTVTLRCDPISGHDNLYWYRRVMGKEIKFLLHFVKESKQDESGMPNNRFLAERTGGTYSTLKVQPAELEDSGVYFCASSHFQGARDYGYTFGSGTRLTVV.